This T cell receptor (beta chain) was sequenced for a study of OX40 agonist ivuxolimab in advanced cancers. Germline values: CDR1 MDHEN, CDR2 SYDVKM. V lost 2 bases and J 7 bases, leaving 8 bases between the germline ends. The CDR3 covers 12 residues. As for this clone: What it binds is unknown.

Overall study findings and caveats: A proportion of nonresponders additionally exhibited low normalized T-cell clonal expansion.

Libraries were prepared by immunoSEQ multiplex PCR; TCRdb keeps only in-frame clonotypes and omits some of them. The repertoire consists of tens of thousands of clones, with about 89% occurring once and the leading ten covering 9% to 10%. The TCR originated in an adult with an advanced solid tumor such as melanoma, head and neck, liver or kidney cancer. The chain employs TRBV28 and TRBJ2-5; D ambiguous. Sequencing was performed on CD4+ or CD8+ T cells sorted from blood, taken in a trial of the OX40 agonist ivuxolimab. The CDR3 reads CASSLTAGTQYF. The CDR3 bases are TGTGCCAGCAGTTTAACAGCCGGGACCCAGTACTTC.